Listed here are 6 T cell receptor beta chains from one sample, sequenced in a study of blood T cells in healthy people across ages. With a J-beta primer mix and a sample-barcoded 5' primer, a second PCR ran roughly 6 to 11 cycles. Each CDR3 protein gets one entry after TCRdb re-called the 5' RACE reads with MiXCR. The data show about 900,000 distinct CDR3 sequences, with 60% to 80% seen just once and approximately 30% held by the top ten. Sequencing input: blood. These receptor sequences come from a man aged 25 to 45 in good health.

The chain joins TRBV4-2 to TRBJ2-1; D unresolved. Germline V gene sequence: CDR1 LGHNA, CDR2 YNFKEQ. V was trimmed by 4 bases and J by 8 bases, leaving 15 bases between them. This CDR3 is 14 amino acids long. The chain's CDR3 is CASSRSFGRHEQFF. The CDR3, as DNA: TGTGCCAGCAGCCGGAGTTTTGGGCGCCATGAGCAGTTCTTC.

J is TRBJ2-6 and V is TRBV7-2, with 10 bases fitting TRBD1. The CDR3 runs 20 residues. The germline CDR1 and CDR2 sequences are SGHTA and FQGNSA. J was trimmed by 1 base and V by 4 bases; bases with no gene match: 13. Written as DNA, the CDR3 is TGTGCCAGCAGCTGGATCCCGACAGGGGGCTTAAAATCTGGGGCCAACGTCCTGACTTTC. This translates into CASSWIPTGGLKSGANVLTF.

V gene TRBV20-1 combines with J gene TRBJ2-3; D call uncertain. Germline CDR1 and CDR2: DFQATT and SNEGSKA (reference sequence). Trimming shortened V by 2 bases and J by 6 bases, and 9 bases separated the two germline ends. CDR3 size: 12 residues. The CDR3 region has the DNA TGCAGTGCTAGACTTGTAAAGGATACGCAGTATTTT. Protein product: CSARLVKDTQYF.

This clonotype was recorded a few times. The rearrangement uses TRBV11-1 and TRBJ1-6; the D gene is possibly TRBD1 (5 bases). The CDR3 covers 15 residues. Trimming removed 3 bases from V and 10 bases from J, with 16 bases in between. Germline CDR1 and CDR2: SGHAT and FQDESV (reference sequence). CDR3 DNA sequence: TGTGCCAGCAGCTTTGGGGCGGCGGTCACCTCACCCCTCCACTTT. This sequence encodes CASSFGAAVTSPLHF.

The chain links TRBV29-1 to TRBJ2-7, with 10 bases fitting TRBD1. After removal of 4 bases from V and 5 bases from J, the junction contained 8 bases not matched to a gene. CDR1 SQVTM and CDR2 ANQGSEA come from the germline V gene. The CDR3 length is 14 residues. CDR3 bases: TGCAGCGTTGGTCGGACAGGGGGTGAGCACGAGCAGTACTTC. Its protein is CSVGRTGGEHEQYF.

V and J are TRBV7-9 and TRBJ1-4, with unresolved D. Per germline, CDR1 SEHNR and CDR2 FQNEAQ (reference sequence). The CDR3 sequence is 14 residues long. Trimming left V 5 bases short and J 7 bases short, with 14 bases between. This chain's CDR3 is CASSPTGVTEKLFF. CDR3 bases: TGTGCCAGCAGCCCAACCGGGGTAACTGAAAAACTGTTTTTT. Together with reference TRBV7-9 and TRBJ1-4, the CDR3 gives the full variable domain: DTGVSQNPRHKITKRGQNVTFRCDPISEHNRLYWYRQTLGQGPEFLTYFQNEAQLEKSRLLSDRFSAERPKGSFSTLEIQRTEQGDSAMYLCASSPTGVTEKLFFGSGTQLSVL.